These T cell receptor beta chains were read from a single sample in a study of persistence of HIV-infected CD4 T cells. No antigens are known for them. Repertoires were generated with immunoSEQ multiplex PCR, while TCRdb's copy carries only in-frame clones and drops some. Of 35,000 or so clones listed, 70% to 90% are singletons. Sequenced here: cultured CD4+ T cells from PBMCs, sampled from a patient who received antiretroviral therapy. The receptors were gathered from an adult with HIV. The donor label of this sample is uncertain. The CDR3 runs from the conserved cysteine through the conserved F or W. D genes are given only for firm matches. Size tells how often a clone was seen (once, few, many) or the class of an expanded clone, and some rows leave it out.

V: TRBV28
size: few
D: -
J: TRBJ2-7
CDR3: CATIRGSYEQYF
DNA: TGTGCCACAATAAGGGGCTCCTACGAGCAGTACTTC

V: TRBV5-1
size: few
D: -
J: TRBJ1-6
CDR3: CASSSDLQGYNSPLHF
DNA: TGCGCCAGCAGCAGTGATTTACAGGGTTATAATTCACCCCTCCACTTT

V: TRBV6-9
size: -
D: -
J: TRBJ1-3
CDR3: CASSYDTGISGNTIYF
DNA: TGTGCCAGCAGTTATGATACAGGGATCTCTGGAAACACCATATATTTT

V: TRBV12-3/TRBV12-4
size: -
D: -
J: TRBJ2-7
CDR3: CASSPGWGEQYF
DNA: TGTGCCAGCAGTCCCGGGTGGGGGGAGCAGTACTTC

V: TRBV3-1/TRBV3-2
size: few
D: TRBD1
J: TRBJ1-1
CDR3: CASSHYYGTANTEAFF
DNA: TGTGCCAGCAGCCACTATTATGGGACAGCGAACACTGAAGCTTTCTTT

V: TRBV28
size: -
D: -
J: TRBJ2-7
CDR3: CASSLVRAHYEQYF
DNA: TGTGCCAGCAGTTTAGTCAGGGCCCACTACGAGCAGTACTTC

V: TRBV27
size: -
D: TRBD2
J: TRBJ2-1
CDR3: CASRQRGGYNEQFF
DNA: TGTGCCAGCAGGCAGCGGGGGGGGTACAATGAGCAGTTCTTC

V: TRBV6-1
size: -
D: -
J: TRBJ2-7
CDR3: CASSESVYYEQYF
DNA: TGTGCCAGCAGTGAATCCGTTTACTACGAGCAGTACTTC

V: TRBV12-3/TRBV12-4
size: -
D: -
J: TRBJ1-4
CDR3: CASSFESNEKLFF
DNA: TGTGCCAGCAGTTTCGAGTCTAATGAAAAACTGTTTTTT

V: TRBV7-6
size: once
D: -
J: TRBJ1-5
CDR3: CASSLRAGNQPQHF
DNA: TGTGCCAGCAGCTTAAGGGCGGGGAATCAGCCCCAGCATTTT